Listed here are 5 T cell receptor beta chains from one sample, sequenced in a study of OX40 agonist ivuxolimab in advanced cancers. Data came from immunoSEQ multiplex PCR; TCRdb stores just in-frame clones and leaves some out. Among some 44,000 clones listed, more than 75% were seen once. The specimen was CD4+ or CD8+ T cells sorted from blood, collected in a trial of the OX40 agonist ivuxolimab. These receptors originate from an adult with an advanced solid tumor such as melanoma, head and neck, liver or kidney cancer.

The chain combines TRBV7-9 with TRBJ1-2; no firm D call. The germline V gene has CDR1 SEHNR and CDR2 FQNEAQ (reference sequence). V dropped 0 bases and J dropped 3 bases, with 11 bases sitting between them. This CDR3 comprises 15 residues. The CDR3: CASSLARTDDYGYTF. CDR3 DNA: TGTGCCAGCAGCTTAGCCCGGACCGACGACTATGGCTACACCTTC.

The rearrangement joins TRBV28 to TRBJ1-2; 11 positions match TRBD1. Germline V CDR1 and CDR2: MDHEN, SYDVKM. The V and J ends lost 2 bases and 4 bases, in that order; junction bases with no gene match: 3. The CDR3 runs to 15 residues. The CDR3 nucleotides are TGTGCCAGCAGTTTACCCGGGACAGGGGGCTATGGCTACACCTTC. Translation: CASSLPGTGGYGYTF.

The chain joins TRBV30 to TRBJ2-1; the match to TRBD2 covers 9 bases. The CDR3 sequence is 11 residues long. V shed 1 base and J 13 bases; nucleotides not matched to a gene: 2. CDR1 GTSNPN and CDR2 SVGIG come from the germline V gene (reference sequence). The CDR3 reads CAWSDSGSQFF. CDR3 in DNA: TGTGCCTGGAGTGATAGCGGGAGTCAGTTCTTC.

The chain carries TRBV7-9 and TRBJ1-1; D is uncertain. V was clipped by 5 bases and J by 0 bases, with 7 bases between them. The CDR3 length is 13 residues. Germline assignment: CDR1 SEHNR and CDR2 FQNEAQ (reference sequence). CDR3 sequence (DNA): TGTGCCAGCAGCCCCTCCATGAACACTGAAGCTTTCTTT. This encodes CASSPSMNTEAFF.

The chain employs TRBV23-1 and TRBJ2-5, with D possibly being TRBD1 (5 bases). TRBV23-1 is an ORF for which the function is uncertain. CDR3 length equals 15 residues. Deletions cut 5 bases from V and 0 bases from J, with 13 bases between. CDR3 residues: CASSLPLGDQETQYF. CDR3 coding DNA: TGCGCCAGCAGTTTACCCTTAGGGGACCAAGAGACCCAGTACTTC.